The rows below give T cell receptor beta chains drawn from one sample of a study of cytomegalovirus exposure and HLA in healthy donors. Generated by immunoSEQ multiplex PCR, the TCRdb table keeps only in-frame clones and is missing some. In all, the sample yields 25,000 to 35,000 clones. The sample comprised PBMCs. The receptors were sampled from a man aged 40-49 years in good health and CMV-seronegative. Both conserved end residues are part of each CDR3. The order of the fields is D gene, V gene, J gene, CDR3 length, CDR3 DNA, CDR3 protein. D genes are given only for firm matches.

>NA|TRBV30|TRBJ1-5|17
TGTGCCTGGAGTATTGCGGAGGCGGGATTGGGCAATCAGCCCCAGCATTTT
CAWSIAEAGLGNQPQHF
>NA|TRBV5-1|TRBJ2-1|13
TGCGCCAGCAGCTTTGGCGGTTACAATGAGCAGTTCTTC
CASSFGGYNEQFF
>NA|TRBV29-1|TRBJ1-4|15
TGCAGCGTTGAAGATCGGGGAGCCCCTAATGAAAAACTGTTTTTT
CSVEDRGAPNEKLFF
>NA|TRBV2|TRBJ1-5|14
TGTGCCAGCAGTGATCAGGGCACCGTGATGCCCCAGCATTTT
CASSDQGTVMPQHF
>NA|TRBV29-1|TRBJ2-7|13
TGCAGCGTTTGGGGGGACGATATCTACGAGCAGTACTTC
CSVWGDDIYEQYF
>NA|TRBV25-1|TRBJ2-7|13
TGTGCCAGCACCGGACAGTTTACCTACGAGCAGTACTTC
CASTGQFTYEQYF
>TRBD2|TRBV6-5|TRBJ2-7|16
TGTGCCAGCAGTTACTCTAGCGGGGGGAGCTCCTACGAGCAGTACTTC
CASSYSSGGSSYEQYF
>NA|TRBV6-1|TRBJ1-4|14
TGTGCCAGCAGCCGGACAGAAACTAATGAAAAACTGTTTTTT
CASSRTETNEKLFF
>NA|TRBV5-6|TRBJ2-1|18
TGTGCCAGCAGCTTGGCCGGGCTCTTATGGGGGGCCTACAATGAGCAGTTCTTC
CASSLAGLLWGAYNEQFF
>TRBD1|TRBV18|TRBJ2-7|15
TGTGCCAGCTCACCACGGGGACAGGGATTCCACGAGCAGTACTTC
CASSPRGQGFHEQYF
>TRBD2|TRBV30|TRBJ2-3|16
TGTGCCTGGAGTGCCCCCAGGACGGGAGGAAGATATACGCAGTATTTT
CAWSAPRTGGRYTQYF
>TRBD2|TRBV4-1|TRBJ2-3|18
TGCGCCAGCAGCCAAGCAAGCGGGACTAGCGGGGGTAGAGATACGCAGTATTTT
CASSQASGTSGGRDTQYF
>TRBD1|TRBV5-5|TRBJ1-4|13
TGTGCCAGCAGCTGGGGGACAGAGGAAAAACTGTTTTTT
CASSWGTEEKLFF
>NA|TRBV28|TRBJ1-4|14
TGTGCCACCGAGGGTCGCTTATACGGTGAAAAACTGTTTTTT
CATEGRLYGEKLFF
>TRBD2|TRBV7-9|TRBJ2-3|15
TGTGCCAGCAGCTTAGGAGGGAGGGCTTCAGATACGCAGTATTTT
CASSLGGRASDTQYF
>NA|TRBV30|TRBJ1-3|14
TGTGCCTGGAGGGGCACATCGTCTGGAAACAACATATATTTT
CAWRGTSSGNNIYF
>TRBD2|TRBV25-1|TRBJ2-7|16
TGTGCCAGCAGTGAACGGGTGGTCGGGGGGTCCTACGAGCAGTACTTC
CASSERVVGGSYEQYF
>NA|TRBV19|TRBJ2-5|14
TGTGCCAGTAGTATCTGGGGGCGCGTAGAGACCCAGTACTTC
CASSIWGRVETQYF
>TRBD1|TRBV5-1|TRBJ2-5|14
TGCGCCAGCAGCGTGGGGGACAGGGTTGAGACCCAGTACTTC
CASSVGDRVETQYF
>NA|TRBV9|TRBJ2-2|14
TGTGCCAGCAGCCCCCGACTGAACACCGGGGAGCTGTTTTTT
CASSPRLNTGELFF
>TRBD2|TRBV7-2|TRBJ2-7|16
TGTGCCAGCAGCTCTGTTAGCGGGAGGGGACGAAGGGAGCAGTACTTC
CASSSVSGRGRREQYF
>NA|TRBV2|TRBJ2-2|15
TGTGCCAGCAGTACAACAGGGACCTGGGCCGGGGAGCTGTTTTTT
CASSTTGTWAGELFF
>TRBD1|TRBV9|TRBJ2-7|15
TGTGCCAGCAGCCCCCGTGGACAGGACGCCTACGAGCAGTACTTC
CASSPRGQDAYEQYF
>TRBD1|TRBV6-1|TRBJ2-7|13
TGTGCCAGCGGGGGACAGGCCTCCTACGAGCAGTACTTC
CASGGQASYEQYF
>NA|TRBV7-6|TRBJ2-7|14
TGTGCCAGCAGCTTATCTGGGGGCGGCGACGAGCAGTACTTC
CASSLSGGGDEQYF
>NA|TRBV9|TRBJ1-2|15
TGTGCCAGCAGCGTAGAAGCAGGTCCGAACTATGGCTACACCTTC
CASSVEAGPNYGYTF
>TRBD1|TRBV7-6|TRBJ2-7|14
TGTGCCAGCAGCGGATGGGACAGGGGCCACGAGCAGTACTTC
CASSGWDRGHEQYF
>NA|TRBV27|TRBJ1-1|14
TGTGCCAGCAGTCGGGATCTTGAAGGCACTGAAGCTTTCTTT
CASSRDLEGTEAFF
>TRBD1|TRBV4-3|TRBJ1-4|21
TGCGCCAGCAGCCAAGAGCACATGGTGTGGGCCATGACAGGGAAAAATGAAAAACTGTTTTTT
CASSQEHMVWAMTGKNEKLFF
>TRBD1|TRBV19|TRBJ1-5|14
TGTGCCAGTAGATTCACAGGGGGCGATCAGCCCCAGCATTTT
CASRFTGGDQPQHF
>TRBD2|TRBV20-1|TRBJ2-1|10
TGCAGTGCAGCGGGGGCGGAGCAGTTCTTC
CSAAGAEQFF
>TRBD2|TRBV29-1|TRBJ2-1|14
TGCAGCGTGAACTTAGCGGGCGAGAACAATGAGCAGTTCTTC
CSVNLAGENNEQFF
>NA|TRBV9|TRBJ2-5|15
TGTGCCAGCATAAGGGTTGCAGCGGAGAGGGAGACCCAGTACTTC
CASIRVAAERETQYF
>NA|TRBV7-2|TRBJ1-5|15
TGTGCCAGCAGCTTACACCGAGGATCACATCAGCCCCAGCATTTT
CASSLHRGSHQPQHF
>NA|TRBV6-4|TRBJ1-2|13
TGTGCCAGCAGTGAATCGAGTCAGGGTGGCTACACCTTC
CASSESSQGGYTF
>TRBD1|TRBV28|TRBJ1-1|11
TGTGCCACTACAGGGGCCACTGAAGCTTTCTTT
CATTGATEAFF
>TRBD1|TRBV30|TRBJ1-2|14
TGTGCCTGGAGTGTCCCCGGGACAGGGGATGGCTACACCTTC
CAWSVPGTGDGYTF
>TRBD1|TRBV27|TRBJ2-5|16
TGTGCCAGCAGCCCCTCGCCGGGACAGGGGGTAAAGACCCAGTACTTC
CASSPSPGQGVKTQYF
>TRBD2|TRBV11-3|TRBJ2-2|16
TGTGCCAGCAGCCCCAGAGTAGCGGGAGGAATCGGGGAGCTGTTTTTT
CASSPRVAGGIGELFF
>TRBD2|TRBV4-2|TRBJ2-3|17
TGTGCCAGCAGCCAAGATCCGAAGGCTAGCGGGACAGATACGCAGTATTTT
CASSQDPKASGTDTQYF
>NA|TRBV5-6|TRBJ2-1|12
TGTGCCAGCAGCACGGACAGAATAGAGCAGTTCTTC
CASSTDRIEQFF
>TRBD1|TRBV20-1|TRBJ1-4|11
TGCAGTGCTGAGAGGGGACAGGGACTGTTTTTT
CSAERGQGLFF
>TRBD2|TRBV30|TRBJ2-3|14
TGTGCCTGGAAAGGCGGGAGAGGGACAGATACGCAGTATTTT
CAWKGGRGTDTQYF
>NA|TRBV4-1|TRBJ1-2|14
TGCGCCAGCAGCCAAGGTGTGACAGGCTATGGCTACACCTTC
CASSQGVTGYGYTF